Here is one TCR beta chain with its context. Its matching antigen is unknown. This CDR3 is built from 16 residues. The trim removed 5 bases at V and 2 bases at J, leaving 9 bases unmatched. Germline CDR1 is MDHEN and CDR2 is SYDVKM. Reverse transcription of all isolated RNA meant that expressed TCRB transcripts were sequenced. Generated by immunoSEQ multiplex PCR, the TCRdb table keeps only in-frame clones and is missing some. The sample has about 740,000 clones; about an eighth are singletons. The sample is drawn from a study of beta chain features in type 1 diabetes. Study-level points and caveats: When Type 1 diabetes patients were examined, their TCRB CDR3s proved moderately but significantly shorter in all four CD4+ subsets.

The source is a man aged 18 to 29 with type 1 diabetes. The chain employs TRBV28 and TRBJ2-3, with 8 bases fitting TRBD2. Specimen: naive CD4+ T cells from blood. The CDR3 spells CASSPGASGYTDTQYF. The CDR3 nucleotides read TGTGCCAGCAGTCCCGGGGCTAGCGGGTACACAGATACGCAGTATTTT. Together with reference TRBV28 and TRBJ2-3, the CDR3 gives the full variable domain: DVKVTQSSRYLVKRTGEKVFLECVQDMDHENMFWYRQDPGLGLRLIYFSYDVKMKEKGDIPEGYSVSREKKERFSLILESASTNQTSMYLCASSPGASGYTDTQYFGPGTRLTVL.